These T cell receptor beta chains were read from a single sample in a study of T cell responses to AZD1222 COVID-19 vaccine. The assay was immunoSEQ multiplex PCR, and TCRdb's table has in-frame clones only and misses some. Of roughly 150,000 clones in the sample, around 88% were seen once. This sample comprised peripheral blood, obtained on day 0 of AZD1222 vaccination. The origin of the receptors is an adult in good health. CDR3s include the opening cysteine and the closing phenylalanine or tryptophan. A D gene is named only where the DNA matches it firmly. Not every row has a clone size; where given, it reads once, few, many or a size class.

TRBJ1-5,TRBV5-1,.,.,15,TGCGCCAGCAGCTTGGATGGAGGCCCCAATCAGCCCCAGCATTTT,CASSLDGGPNQPQHF
TRBJ2-1,TRBV19,TRBD2,.,15,TGTGCCAGTAGTTCCCCGGGGCGGGAGGGCCCCGAGCAGTTCTTC,CASSSPGREGPEQFF
TRBJ2-1,TRBV6-2/TRBV6-3,.,few,14,TGTGCCAGCAGTTTGGGGGAGGCGTCCAATGAGCAGTTCTTC,CASSLGEASNEQFF
TRBJ2-6,TRBV6-2/TRBV6-3,.,.,15,TGTGCCAGCAGCCGAGACAGCTCTGGGGCCAACGTCCTGACTTTC,CASSRDSSGANVLTF
TRBJ1-2,TRBV30,.,few,12,TGTGCCTGGAGTGGATCCTCATGGGGCTACACCTTC,CAWSGSSWGYTF
TRBJ2-5,TRBV7-9,.,.,15,TGTGCCAGCAGCTCCCCCACGACCGATCAAGAGACCCAGTACTTC,CASSSPTTDQETQYF
TRBJ2-7,TRBV7-2,TRBD2,.,15,TGTGCCAGCAGCTTAAGCGGGAGGGGATCCTACGAGCAGTACTTC,CASSLSGRGSYEQYF
TRBJ1-5,TRBV21-1,.,.,19,TGTGCCAGCAGCAAAGCGTCGACCTCCCCTTCCTATAGCAATCAGCCCCAGCATTTT,CASSKASTSPSYSNQPQHF
TRBJ1-5,TRBV12-3/TRBV12-4,.,.,12,TGTGCCAGCACTCCGCCTGCCGGGGCCCAGCATTTT,CASTPPAGAQHF
TRBJ1-5,TRBV28,.,once,13,TGTGCCAGCCATAGGGTCAGCAATCAGCCCCAGCATTTT,CASHRVSNQPQHF
TRBJ2-7,TRBV6-2/TRBV6-3,.,.,12,TGTGCCAGCAGTTTCGGTCCCGGCGAGCAGTACTTC,CASSFGPGEQYF
TRBJ2-5,TRBV5-1,.,.,13,TGCGCCAGCAGCCCCTTAGCGGAGGGGATTCCGTACTTC,CASSPLAEGIPYF
TRBJ2-2,TRBV7-2,TRBD2,.,16,TGTGCCAGCAGCTTTAACCCTAGCGGGAGCTCCGGGGAGCTGTTTTTT,CASSFNPSGSSGELFF
TRBJ1-2,TRBV15,TRBD1,.,14,TGTGCCACCGGGACAGGGGAAGAGTACTATGGCTACACCTTC,CATGTGEEYYGYTF
TRBJ2-7,TRBV18,.,.,13,TGTGCCAGCTCACCACAGGGGGGGTACGAGCAGTACTTC,CASSPQGGYEQYF
TRBJ2-3,TRBV2,.,.,15,TGTGCCAGCAGTCAACAGGGTTGGATCACAGATACGCAGTATTTT,CASSQQGWITDTQYF
TRBJ1-2,TRBV28,.,.,17,TGTGCCAGCAGTTTGGGTAGGCCAGACCACCAACTTTGGGGCTACACCTTC,CASSLGRPDHQLWGYTF
TRBJ1-2,TRBV4-1,.,.,14,TGCGCCAGCAGCCAACCCCGCGAGGTATATGGCTACACCTTC,CASSQPREVYGYTF
TRBJ2-7,TRBV6-5,.,.,11,TGTGCCATCTCGACTATCTACGAGCAGTACTTC,CAISTIYEQYF
TRBJ2-5,TRBV29-1,.,.,14,TGCAGCGTTGGGCTGGGGGGGCGCCGGGAGACCCAGTACTTC,CSVGLGGRRETQYF
TRBJ1-1,TRBV19,TRBD1,.,14,TGTGCCAGTAGTCTACAGGGGCTGGGGACTGAAGCTTTCTTT,CASSLQGLGTEAFF
TRBJ1-1,TRBV18,.,few,17,TGTGCCAGCTCACCAGACAACACGGGGCCAATGAACACTGAAGCTTTCTTT,CASSPDNTGPMNTEAFF
TRBJ2-7,TRBV18,.,once,16,TGTGCCAGCTCACCACCAGGACAGCTGAGCTCCTACGAGCAGTACTTC,CASSPPGQLSSYEQYF